The present TCR beta chain was sequenced within a study of Ad26.COV2.S vaccination and SARS-CoV-2 variants. Study summary: This donor came from the COV1001 trial of Ad26.COV2.S. Once or twice, 56 days apart, Ad26.COV2.S was delivered intramuscularly.

Indicated treatment: roughly 18 received Ad26.COV2.S at low or high dose, single or two shots; several received placebo; per-sample allocation not given. Samples were taken on day 63 after the first vaccine or placebo injection. Profiled with immunoSEQ multiplex PCR; TCRdb holds only in-frame clones, not every one. The table shows more than 300,000 clones, with approximately 90% occurring only once. Study observations and caveats: TCR breadth and depth estimates may have understated total T cell responses.

As to this clone: Its target is not known.

The sequence came from a person between 18 and 65 years old who received the Ad26.COV2.S COVID-19 vaccine or a placebo. The input for sequencing was peripheral blood, taken in a trial of Ad26.COV2.S vaccine versus placebo.

As DNA, the CDR3 is TGTGCCAGCAGTTTTCAGGATCAGCCCCAGCATTTT. This gives the protein CASSFQDQPQHF. The rearrangement uses TRBV12-3 or TRBV12-4 and TRBJ1-5, with D unresolved. The CDR3 is 12 residues long. V was trimmed by 3 bases and J by 5 bases, leaving 5 bases between them.